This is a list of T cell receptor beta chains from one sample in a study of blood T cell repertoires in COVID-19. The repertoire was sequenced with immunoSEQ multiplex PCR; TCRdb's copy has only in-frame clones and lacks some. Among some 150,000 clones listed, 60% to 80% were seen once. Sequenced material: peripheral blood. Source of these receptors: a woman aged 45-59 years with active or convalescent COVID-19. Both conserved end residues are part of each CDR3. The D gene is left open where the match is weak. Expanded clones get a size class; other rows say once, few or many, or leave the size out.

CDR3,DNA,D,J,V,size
CAISGVQGAQGYTF,TGTGCCATCTCGGGGGTACAGGGGGCGCAGGGCTACACCTTC,TRBD1,TRBJ1-2,TRBV2,.
CASSYGGREYEQYF,TGTGCCAGCAGTTACGGCGGGAGGGAGTACGAGCAGTACTTC,TRBD2,TRBJ2-7,TRBV6-2/TRBV6-3,.
CASSPLGQGGNTEAFF,TGTGCCAGCTCACCATTGGGACAGGGGGGGAACACTGAAGCTTTCTTT,TRBD1,TRBJ1-1,TRBV18,.
CSARTGDPYNSPLHF,TGCAGCGCTCGGACAGGAGATCCCTATAATTCACCCCTCCACTTT,TRBD1,TRBJ1-6,TRBV29-1,.
CATSSSPGQGLSSYNEQFF,TGTGCCACCAGTTCCAGCCCGGGACAGGGCTTGAGCTCCTACAATGAGCAGTTCTTC,TRBD1,TRBJ2-1,TRBV24-1,.
CASSSYQASEAFF,TGTGCCAGCTCGTCATACCAGGCCTCTGAAGCTTTCTTT,.,TRBJ1-1,TRBV7-3,.
CSASIGRSYNSPLHF,TGCAGTGCTAGTATTGGGAGATCCTATAATTCACCCCTCCACTTT,.,TRBJ1-6,TRBV20-1,.
CASSAAGGGSYEQYF,TGTGCCAGCAGCGCAGCGGGAGGGGGATCCTACGAGCAGTACTTC,TRBD2,TRBJ2-7,TRBV5-4,.
CASSQDLQPETQYF,TGCGCCAGCAGCCAAGATCTACAGCCGGAGACCCAGTACTTC,.,TRBJ2-5,TRBV4-3,.
CASSTLADTEAFF,TGTGCCAGCAGCACGCTCGCGGACACTGAAGCTTTCTTT,.,TRBJ1-1,TRBV9,.
CASSLRNQPQHF,TGTGCCAGCAGCTTGCGGAATCAGCCCCAGCATTTT,.,TRBJ1-5,TRBV5-6,once
CASSLKIDEQYF,TGCGCCAGCAGCTTGAAAATCGACGAGCAGTACTTC,.,TRBJ2-7,TRBV5-1,.
CASSPGREKLFF,TGTGCCAGCAGCCCAGGGAGGGAAAAACTGTTTTTT,.,TRBJ1-4,TRBV28,.
CASSFSRTGEQYF,TGTGCCAGCAGCTTTTCGCGGACTGGTGAGCAGTACTTC,.,TRBJ2-7,TRBV7-2,.
CASSPTGGTGNTIYF,TGTGCCAGCAGCCCGACAGGGGGCACTGGAAACACCATATATTTT,TRBD1,TRBJ1-3,TRBV5-6,.
CASSQSEGRARYEQYF,TGCGCCAGCAGTCAATCGGAGGGGCGCGCTCGGTACGAGCAGTACTTC,.,TRBJ2-7,TRBV23-1,once
CASGPGGLASNEQFF,TGTGCTAGTGGCCCCGGAGGACTAGCCAGCAATGAGCAGTTCTTC,TRBD2,TRBJ2-1,TRBV12-5,.
CASSQPRTGGPYEQYF,TGTGCCAGCAGCCAACCAAGGACAGGGGGCCCCTACGAGCAGTACTTC,TRBD1,TRBJ2-7,TRBV5-4,.
CASSYSGTEVRYGYTF,TGTGCCAGCAGTTACTCCGGGACAGAGGTTAGGTATGGCTACACCTTC,TRBD1,TRBJ1-2,TRBV6-2/TRBV6-3,few
CATRRLSGNTIYF,TGTGCCACCCGGCGGCTCTCTGGAAACACCATATATTTT,.,TRBJ1-3,TRBV19,.
CASSWAPEYGYTF,TGTGCCAGCAGCTGGGCCCCAGAGTATGGCTACACCTTC,.,TRBJ1-2,TRBV27,.
CASSLNRGETQYF,TGCGCCAGCAGCTTAAACAGGGGAGAGACCCAGTACTTC,TRBD1,TRBJ2-5,TRBV5-1,.
CASQHTGTGGYNEQFF,TGTGCCAGCCAGCATACCGGGACAGGGGGGTACAATGAGCAGTTCTTC,TRBD1,TRBJ2-1,TRBV14,.
CASTGGGWETQYF,TGTGCCTCGACCGGGGGGGGATGGGAGACCCAGTACTTC,TRBD2,TRBJ2-5,TRBV28,.
CASSPFGQAYGYTF,TGTGCCAGCAGCCCCTTTGGACAGGCCTATGGCTACACCTTC,TRBD1,TRBJ1-2,TRBV7-2,.
CASSLMDRQGEQYF,TGTGCCAGCAGCCTGATGGACAGGCAGGGCGAGCAGTACTTC,TRBD1,TRBJ2-7,TRBV3-1/TRBV3-2,.
CASRPAGGAADTQYF,TGTGCCAGCAGACCAGCGGGAGGGGCGGCAGATACGCAGTATTTT,TRBD2,TRBJ2-3,TRBV6-5,.
CASRTGGEGDEKLFF,TGTGCCAGCAGAACAGGGGGGGAGGGGGATGAAAAACTGTTTTTT,TRBD1,TRBJ1-4,TRBV28,.
CASSLAGAPGGTEAFF,TGTGCCAGCAGCTTAGCGGGGGCGCCTGGGGGAACTGAAGCTTTCTTT,.,TRBJ1-1,TRBV7-2,.
CASSLETVGELFF,TGTGCCAGCAGCTTGGAGACAGTCGGGGAGCTGTTTTTT,.,TRBJ2-2,TRBV11-3,.
CASSLGGAGNQPQHF,TGTGCCAGCAGCCTAGGGGGCGCGGGCAATCAGCCCCAGCATTTT,TRBD1,TRBJ1-5,TRBV7-3,once
CSVEFPQAGQGGWRGYTF,TGCAGCGTTGAATTCCCACAAGCTGGACAGGGAGGTTGGAGGGGCTACACCTTC,TRBD1,TRBJ1-2,TRBV29-1,once
CAWSPGGSNEQFF,TGTGCCTGGAGTCCGGGCGGGAGCAATGAGCAGTTCTTC,TRBD2,TRBJ2-1,TRBV30,.
CASSYNNQPQHF,TGTGCCAGCAGCTACAACAATCAGCCCCAGCATTTT,.,TRBJ1-5,TRBV5-8,.
CAWSTSGSADTQYF,TGTGCCTGGTCCACTAGCGGGAGTGCAGATACGCAGTATTTT,TRBD2,TRBJ2-3,TRBV30,.
CASRKGVIDPDTQYF,TGTGCCAGCAGAAAGGGGGTGATTGACCCAGATACGCAGTATTTT,.,TRBJ2-3,TRBV28,.
CASSSSGGYYEQYF,TGTGCCAGTAGCTCTAGCGGGGGCTACTACGAGCAGTACTTC,TRBD2,TRBJ2-7,TRBV19,.
CAWSKRRPQGYNEQFF,TGTGCCTGGAGTAAAAGGCGCCCCCAGGGATACAATGAGCAGTTCTTC,.,TRBJ2-1,TRBV30,.
CASNRDRIYEQYF,TGTGCCAGTAACCGGGACAGAATCTACGAGCAGTACTTC,TRBD1,TRBJ2-7,TRBV28,.
CASSLLQPYSNQPQHF,TGTGCCAGCAGCTTATTACAGCCGTATAGCAATCAGCCCCAGCATTTT,.,TRBJ1-5,TRBV7-2,.
CSVDYRAGELFF,TGCAGCGTTGATTATAGAGCCGGGGAGCTGTTTTTT,.,TRBJ2-2,TRBV29-1,few
CASSPTGHEQYF,TGTGCCAGCAGTCCTACAGGGCACGAGCAGTACTTC,.,TRBJ2-7,TRBV14,.
CATSRAWATANYGYTF,TGTGCCACCAGCAGAGCGTGGGCCACAGCTAACTATGGCTACACCTTC,.,TRBJ1-2,TRBV15,.
CASSHRDNYGYTF,TGTGCCAGCAGTCACAGGGACAACTATGGCTACACCTTC,.,TRBJ1-2,TRBV6-2/TRBV6-3,.
CAWSAGPRGNPDTQYF,TGTGCCTGGAGTGCGGGCCCCCGGGGGAACCCAGATACGCAGTATTTT,.,TRBJ2-3,TRBV30,.
CAWNGGVLNEKLFF,TGTGCCTGGAACGGGGGGGTCCTTAATGAAAAACTGTTTTTT,.,TRBJ1-4,TRBV30,.
CASSKTGLDNEQFF,TGTGCCAGCAGCAAGACAGGGTTAGACAATGAGCAGTTCTTC,TRBD1,TRBJ2-1,TRBV7-9,few
CASSQPRFQGIGEKLFF,TGTGCCAGCAGCCAGCCAAGGTTTCAGGGGATCGGTGAAAAACTGTTTTTT,.,TRBJ1-4,TRBV3-1/TRBV3-2,.
CASRRGTSGDNEQFF,TGTGCCAGCAGGAGGGGGACTAGCGGGGACAATGAGCAGTTCTTC,TRBD2,TRBJ2-1,TRBV2,.
CASSPFPRETYGYTF,TGTGCCAGCAGCCCTTTCCCGAGAGAAACTTATGGCTACACCTTC,.,TRBJ1-2,TRBV3-1/TRBV3-2,few
CAWSGPGSGRSGGANVLTF,TGTGCCTGGAGTGGGCCGGGGAGCGGGAGAAGTGGTGGGGCCAACGTCCTGACTTTC,TRBD2,TRBJ2-6,TRBV30,.
CASGTGRNTGELFF,TGTGCTAGTGGGACAGGAAGGAACACCGGGGAGCTGTTTTTT,.,TRBJ2-2,TRBV12-5,once